This is a list of T cell receptor beta chains from one sample in a study of T-cell memory formation after mild COVID-19. TCRdb reprocessed the 5' RACE reads via MiXCR and lists one record per CDR3 protein. This sample has hundreds of thousands of distinct CDR3 sequences, with roughly 21% found just once. Sequenced input: PBMCs or a T cell subset sorted from them (not recorded which). The receptors stem from an adult woman who had mild COVID-19 (a few samples of this study predate the infection). Cell type and time point are not known. Both conserved end residues are part of each CDR3. D genes are given only for firm matches. Expanded clones get a size class; other rows say once, few or many, or leave the size out.

TRBD1	TRBV19	.	TRBJ1-1	TGTGCCAGTAGATGGAGGAACAGGGGATATAACACTGAAGCTTTCTTT	CASRWRNRGYNTEAFF
TRBD2	TRBV4-1	.	TRBJ2-3	TGCGCCAGCAGCCCGGGACTAAGCGGCATCACAGATACGCAGTATTTT	CASSPGLSGITDTQYF
.	TRBV6-5	.	TRBJ2-5	TGTGCCAGCAGGAGGAGGGGATCGGGCCAAGAGACCCAGTACTTC	CASRRRGSGQETQYF
.	TRBV5-6	.	TRBJ2-5	TGTGCCAGCAGCTTGCTCATGGTCGGTTACCAAGAGACCCAGTACTTC	CASSLLMVGYQETQYF
TRBD1	TRBV5-4	.	TRBJ2-5	TGTGCCAGCAGCGCAGACAGGGTGCGAGAGACCCAGTACTTC	CASSADRVRETQYF
TRBD1	TRBV3-1	.	TRBJ2-6	TGTGCCAGCAGCCAGACAGGGTCAGGGGCCAACGTCCTGACTTTC	CASSQTGSGANVLTF
.	TRBV12-3/TRBV12-4	few	TRBJ2-2	TGTGCCAGCAGTTTGCGGCCGCAGGGAACCGGGGAGCTGTTTTTT	CASSLRPQGTGELFF
TRBD2	TRBV5-1	.	TRBJ2-1	TGCGCCAGCAGCTCTCCTACTAGCGGGGGCCAATATGAGCAGTTCTTC	CASSSPTSGGQYEQFF
TRBD2	TRBV7-2	.	TRBJ2-1	TGTGCCAGCAGCTCACGACCGGGACTAGCGGTTAATGAGCAGTTCTTC	CASSSRPGLAVNEQFF
.	TRBV29-1	few	TRBJ2-3	TGCAGCGTCCCAATGGGGGGAGGCCCAATGGATACGCAGTATTTT	CSVPMGGGPMDTQYF
TRBD2	TRBV5-1	.	TRBJ2-7	TGCGCCAGCAGCGAGGGACTAGCCACCGAGCAGTACTTC	CASSEGLATEQYF
TRBD2	TRBV7-1	.	TRBJ2-1	TGTGCCAGCAGCTCCGGACTAGCGAACAATGAGCAGTTCTTC	CASSSGLANNEQFF
.	TRBV19	few	TRBJ1-2	TGTGCCAGTAGTAAGGGCGACAGAGACCCGTTCTATGGCTACACCTTC	CASSKGDRDPFYGYTF
.	TRBV5-6	few	TRBJ2-3	TGTGCCAGCAGTTCTCTCGGGGGCGCTGGCACAGATACGCAGTATTTT	CASSSLGGAGTDTQYF
.	TRBV30	.	TRBJ2-1	TGTGCCTGCCGAACAAATGAGCAGTTCTTC	CACRTNEQFF
.	TRBV4-1	.	TRBJ1-6	TGCGCCAGCAGCCAGTCCGGGCCGCGTAATTCACCCCTCCACTTT	CASSQSGPRNSPLHF
.	TRBV12-3/TRBV12-4	few	TRBJ1-4	TGTGCCAGCAATAATCAGGGTTATGGTGAAAAACTGTTTTTT	CASNNQGYGEKLFF
TRBD1	TRBV5-1	few	TRBJ2-2	TGCGCCAGCAGCCCGAAGGGGGCATTAGACGGGGAGCTGTTTTTT	CASSPKGALDGELFF
.	TRBV5-1	.	TRBJ1-4	TGCGCCAGCAGCCTGGGGGCACAGGGAGACAATGAAAAACTGTTTTTT	CASSLGAQGDNEKLFF
.	TRBV24-1	few	TRBJ2-3	TGTGCCACCAGTGATTTTACAGGCCCCACAGATACGCAGTATTTT	CATSDFTGPTDTQYF
.	TRBV6-6	few	TRBJ2-1	TGTGCCAGCAGCGAGGGGAGCTCCTACAATGAGCAGTTCTTC	CASSEGSSYNEQFF
TRBD2	TRBV7-2	.	TRBJ2-7	TGTGCCAGCAGCGCAACCGGGACTAGCGCCTACGAGCAGTACTTC	CASSATGTSAYEQYF
TRBD1	TRBV29-1	few	TRBJ2-1	TGCAGCGTCCGGGACAGTGTGCCCTACAATGAGCAGTTCTTC	CSVRDSVPYNEQFF
TRBD1	TRBV10-3	.	TRBJ2-1	TGTGCCATCAGTGGATCCGGGACAGGGAGAGGCAATGAGCAGTTCTTC	CAISGSGTGRGNEQFF
.	TRBV4-1	.	TRBJ2-1	TGCGCCAGCAGCCAGGTTATAGCTAGTGAGCAGTTCTTC	CASSQVIASEQFF
.	TRBV12-5	few	TRBJ2-3	TGTGCTAGTGGTTTGATGTGGGGAGATACGCAGTATTTT	CASGLMWGDTQYF
.	TRBV7-9	many	TRBJ2-5	TGTGCCAGCAGCTTAGCGGTTGGGAGCCTGGAGACCCAGTACTTC	CASSLAVGSLETQYF
TRBD1	TRBV7-2	few	TRBJ1-2	TGTGCCAGCAGCTTAGAACAGGGGCGAGACTATGGCTACACCTTC	CASSLEQGRDYGYTF
.	TRBV10-2	few	TRBJ2-7	TGCGCCAGCAGTGAATGGGCTAGCTTCACCTACGAGCAGTACTTC	CASSEWASFTYEQYF
TRBD2	TRBV2	.	TRBJ2-1	TGTGCCAGCGGCGATGACGGGCGGGAGCTTTACAATGAGCAGTTCTTC	CASGDDGRELYNEQFF
.	TRBV6-5	.	TRBJ2-5	TGTGCCAGCAGTCGAGGACGTATAGAGACCCAGTACTTC	CASSRGRIETQYF
TRBD2	TRBV11-3	.	TRBJ2-2	TGTGCCAGCAGCAATAGCGGGAGTAGCACCGGGGAGCTGTTTTTT	CASSNSGSSTGELFF
.	TRBV6-5	few	TRBJ2-1	TGTGCCAGCAGTTACAGTCATAACAATGAGCAGTTCTTC	CASSYSHNNEQFF
.	TRBV6-1	few	TRBJ2-7	TGTGCCAGCAGTGCGAACCGGGACTTATCCTCCTACGAGCAGTACTTC	CASSANRDLSSYEQYF
.	TRBV5-6	few	TRBJ2-7	TGTGCCAGCAGCACTCGGCCCCACTCCTACGAGCAGTACTTC	CASSTRPHSYEQYF
.	TRBV29-1	many	TRBJ2-5	TGCAGCGTCGACAGAAGAGAGACCCAGTACTTC	CSVDRRETQYF
TRBD2	TRBV7-9	.	TRBJ2-3	TGTGCCAGCAGCGTCTCTGGAGCGGGGGGGAGCACAGATACGCAGTATTTT	CASSVSGAGGSTDTQYF
.	TRBV6-5	.	TRBJ2-3	TGTGCCAGCAGCCCAGGACGGGTGGCGCAGTATTTT	CASSPGRVAQYF
TRBD2	TRBV20-1	.	TRBJ2-1	TGCAGTGCTCTGTCCCTCCTAGCGGGGTGGGAGTTCTTC	CSALSLLAGWEFF
TRBD1	TRBV7-9	few	TRBJ2-7	TGTGCCAGCAGCTTCGCCCCGGGACAGGGTACCTACGAGCAGTACTTC	CASSFAPGQGTYEQYF
.	TRBV6-6	few	TRBJ1-2	TGTGCCAGCAGTTACGGGGTGACCTATGGCTACACCTTC	CASSYGVTYGYTF
.	TRBV6-2/TRBV6-3	once	TRBJ2-3	TGTGCCAGCAGTTACTCGAGATCAGGAAGAAGAGCAGATACGCAGTATTTT	CASSYSRSGRRADTQYF
.	TRBV12-3/TRBV12-4	few	TRBJ1-5	TGTGCCAGCAGTTTACCGAGGGACAATCAGCCCCAGCATTTT	CASSLPRDNQPQHF
.	TRBV7-2	few	TRBJ2-1	TGTGCCAGCAGTTCTCCCGTCCGGTACACCTACAATGAGCAGTTCTTC	CASSSPVRYTYNEQFF
TRBD2	TRBV11-2	few	TRBJ2-5	TGTGCCAGCAGCCCGGGGGGGGACCAGTACTTC	CASSPGGDQYF
.	TRBV6-5	.	TRBJ1-5	TGTGCCAGCCAACAGGGCTCTCACAATCAGCCCCAGCATTTT	CASQQGSHNQPQHF
.	TRBV12-3/TRBV12-4	few	TRBJ1-1	TGTGCCAGCCGCCGGTCATTGGTTACAGAAGCTTTCTTT	CASRRSLVTEAFF
.	TRBV11-2	.	TRBJ2-7	TGTGCCAGCAGCCCCGGCGGGGCGAAGGGGGTGAACTCCTACGAGCAGTACTTC	CASSPGGAKGVNSYEQYF
TRBD1	TRBV19	many	TRBJ1-1	TGTGCCAGTAGTCCATGGGGACAGGGGCACACTGAAGCTTTCTTT	CASSPWGQGHTEAFF
.	TRBV18	few	TRBJ2-7	TGTGCCAGCTCACCAAAGACCCGCGTCCAACCCTACGAGCAGTACTTC	CASSPKTRVQPYEQYF
TRBD2	TRBV6-5	many	TRBJ2-3	TGTGCCAGCAGCTATGTGGCGGGAGGCTCAGATACGCAGTATTTT	CASSYVAGGSDTQYF
.	TRBV9	few	TRBJ1-2	TGTGCCAGCAGCGTAAACACCGGCCCCTATGGCTACACCTTC	CASSVNTGPYGYTF
.	TRBV6-1	many	TRBJ1-4	TGTGCCATAAACTGGACTCCCGGAGGAGAAAAACTGTTTTTT	CAINWTPGGEKLFF
.	TRBV10-3	.	TRBJ2-1	TGTGCCATCAGTGTGTGGCGTGACAATGAGCAGTTCTTC	CAISVWRDNEQFF
TRBD2	TRBV7-9	few	TRBJ2-1	TGTGCCAGCAGCTCACGGACTAGCGGGAGCAATGAGCAGTTCTTC	CASSSRTSGSNEQFF
.	TRBV6-4	.	TRBJ2-1	TGTGCCAGCAGTGTCGGAACCGCCACGAGTGAGCAGTTCTTC	CASSVGTATSEQFF
TRBD2	TRBV7-2	.	TRBJ2-5	TGTGCCAGCAGCTTAGGCGGGCTAGCGGGAGGTCGGCAAGAGACCCAGTACTTC	CASSLGGLAGGRQETQYF
TRBD1	TRBV29-1	.	TRBJ1-2	TGCAGCTCCGGGACAGGGGTCTATGGCTACACCTTC	CSSGTGVYGYTF
.	TRBV4-2	few	TRBJ1-6	TGTGCCAGCAGAAGGACAGTCGAGAGCTCCTATAATTCACCCCTCCACTTT	CASRRTVESSYNSPLHF